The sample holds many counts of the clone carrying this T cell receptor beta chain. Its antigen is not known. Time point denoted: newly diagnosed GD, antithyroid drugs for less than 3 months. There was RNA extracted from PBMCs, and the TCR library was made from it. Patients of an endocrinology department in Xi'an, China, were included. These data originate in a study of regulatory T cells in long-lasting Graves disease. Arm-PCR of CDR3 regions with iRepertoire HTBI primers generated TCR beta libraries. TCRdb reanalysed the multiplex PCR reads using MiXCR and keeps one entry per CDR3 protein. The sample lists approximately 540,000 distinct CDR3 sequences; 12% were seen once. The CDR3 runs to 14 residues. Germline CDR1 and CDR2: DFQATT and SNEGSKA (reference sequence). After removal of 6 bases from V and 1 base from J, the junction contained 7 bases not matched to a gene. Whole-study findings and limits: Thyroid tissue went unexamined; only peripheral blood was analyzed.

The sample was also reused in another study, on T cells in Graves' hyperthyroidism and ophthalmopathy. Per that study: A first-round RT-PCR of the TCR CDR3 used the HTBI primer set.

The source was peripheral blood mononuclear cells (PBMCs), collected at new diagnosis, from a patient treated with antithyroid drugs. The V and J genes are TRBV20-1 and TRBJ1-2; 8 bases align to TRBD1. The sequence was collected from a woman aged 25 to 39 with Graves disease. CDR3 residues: CSAPKGQVNYGYTF. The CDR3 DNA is TGCAGTGCCCCGAAGGGACAGGTTAACTATGGCTACACCTTC.